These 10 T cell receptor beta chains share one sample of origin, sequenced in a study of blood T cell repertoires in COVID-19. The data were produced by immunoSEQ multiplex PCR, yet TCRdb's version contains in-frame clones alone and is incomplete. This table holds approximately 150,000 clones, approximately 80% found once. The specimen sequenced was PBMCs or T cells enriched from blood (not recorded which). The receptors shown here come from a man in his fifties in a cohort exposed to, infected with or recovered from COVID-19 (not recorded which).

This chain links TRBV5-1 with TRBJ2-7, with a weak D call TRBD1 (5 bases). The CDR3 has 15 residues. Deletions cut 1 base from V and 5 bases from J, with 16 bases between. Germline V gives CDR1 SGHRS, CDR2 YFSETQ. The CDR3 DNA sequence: TGCGCCAGCAGCTTGCTCCCAGGCAGGGTAGACGAGCAGTACTTC. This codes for CASSLLPGRVDEQYF.

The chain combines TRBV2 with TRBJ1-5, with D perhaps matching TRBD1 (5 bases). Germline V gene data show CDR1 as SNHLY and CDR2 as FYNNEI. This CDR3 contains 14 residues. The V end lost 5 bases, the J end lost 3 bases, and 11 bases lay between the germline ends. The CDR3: CASSTRQNNQPQHF. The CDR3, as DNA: TGTGCCAGCAGTACTCGACAGAACAATCAGCCCCAGCATTTT.

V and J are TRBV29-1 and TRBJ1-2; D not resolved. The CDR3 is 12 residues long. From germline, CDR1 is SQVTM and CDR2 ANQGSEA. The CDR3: CTISEGDYGYTF. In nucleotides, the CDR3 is TGCACCATATCAGAGGGCGACTATGGCTACACCTTC.

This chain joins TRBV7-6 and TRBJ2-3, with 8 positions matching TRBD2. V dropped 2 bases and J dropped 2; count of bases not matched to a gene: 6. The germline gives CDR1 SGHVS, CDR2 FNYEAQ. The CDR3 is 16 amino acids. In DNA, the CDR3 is TGTGCCAGCAGCTTAAGTAGCGGGACTCACACAGATACGCAGTATTTT. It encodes CASSLSSGTHTDTQYF.

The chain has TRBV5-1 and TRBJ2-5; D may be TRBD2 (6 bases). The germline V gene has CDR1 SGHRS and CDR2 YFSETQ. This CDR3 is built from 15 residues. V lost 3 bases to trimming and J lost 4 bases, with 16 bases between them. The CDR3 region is CASSSRQSGLETQYF. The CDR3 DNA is TGCGCCAGCAGCTCGAGACAAAGCGGGTTAGAGACCCAGTACTTC.

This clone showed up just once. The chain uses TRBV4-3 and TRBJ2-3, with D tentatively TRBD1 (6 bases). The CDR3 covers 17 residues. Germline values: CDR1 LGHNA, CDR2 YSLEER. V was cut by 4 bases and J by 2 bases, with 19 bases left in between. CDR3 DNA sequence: TGCGCCAGCAGCCCAAACTCAGGGGTTTCGGACACAGATACGCAGTATTTT. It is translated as CASSPNSGVSDTDTQYF.

CDR3 DNA sequence: TGTGCCAGTAGTATAGTTGGCAGTACCACTGAAGCTTTCTTT. Translation gives CASSIVGSTTEAFF. V is TRBV19 and J is TRBJ1-1; D uncertain. The CDR3 is 14 amino acids. The V end was cut by 1 base, the J end by 4 bases, with 10 bases between. Germline V CDR1 and CDR2: LNHDA, SQIVND (reference sequence).

The CDR3 nucleotides read TGTGCCAGCAGCCAAAATGGACAGTTCCTTAACTATGGCTACACCTTC. Amino acid sequence: CASSQNGQFLNYGYTF. The chain uses TRBV14 and TRBJ1-2, with D tentatively TRBD1 (6 bases). The CDR3 spans 16 residues. Trimming stripped 2 bases from V and 1 base from J, with 14 bases between. Germline V CDR1 and CDR2: SGHDN, FVKESK.

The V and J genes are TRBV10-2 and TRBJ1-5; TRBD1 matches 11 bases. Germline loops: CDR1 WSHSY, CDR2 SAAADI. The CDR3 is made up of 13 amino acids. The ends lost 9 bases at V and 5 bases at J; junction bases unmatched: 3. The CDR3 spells CASWDRGDQPQHF. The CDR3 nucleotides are TGCGCCAGTTGGGACAGGGGGGATCAGCCCCAGCATTTT.

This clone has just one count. The CDR3 DNA follows: TGCGCCAGCAGCTCTCGACAGGGGGCAGTCACAGATACGCAGTATTTT. Translation: CASSSRQGAVTDTQYF. V usage is TRBV5-1 and J usage is TRBJ2-3, with TRBD1 matching 10 bases. This CDR3 has 16 residues. After removal of 3 bases from V and 2 bases from J, the junction contained 6 bases not matched to a gene. Germline V gene sequence: CDR1 SGHRS, CDR2 YFSETQ.